A single sample is the source of the 6 T cell receptor beta chains below, sequenced in a study of T cell repertoires in cytomegalovirus infection. Their recognized antigens are unknown. TCRdb analysed the reads with MiXCR anew, one entry per CDR3 protein. The table shows approximately 1,000,000 distinct CDR3 sequences, with around 30% occurring only once. The sample consisted of cultured CD8+ T cells from PBMCs, taken from culture after CMV antigen stimulation. The receptors originated from a human donor in good health (CMV status not recorded). Some clones in this sample may be carry-over from other donors' samples.

Details on this clonotype: A junction boundary mismatches the germline segment, possibly from a read error. V gene TRBV27 combines with J gene TRBJ2-5; D is unclear. Germline loops: CDR1 MNHEY, CDR2 SMNVEV (reference sequence). The CDR3 length is 11 residues. CDR3 loop: CASSLGETRYF. The CDR3 DNA sequence: TGTGCCAGCAGTCTTGGTGAGACCCGGTACTTC.

The table lists this clonotype with a few counts. V is TRBV27 and J is TRBJ1-5; D uncertain. Trimming left V 3 bases short and J 3 bases short, with 9 bases between. The CDR3 extends over 14 amino acids. Germline CDR1 MNHEY, CDR2 SMNVEV (reference sequence). The CDR3 DNA reads as TGTGCCAGCAGTTTGCACCGCTACAATCAGCCCCAGCATTTT. This encodes CASSLHRYNQPQHF.

The chain has TRBV6-1 and TRBJ2-7, with D possibly matching TRBD2 (6 bases). V lost 6 bases and J 1 base, leaving 16 bases between the germline ends. The CDR3 covers 15 residues. The V gene's germline CDR1 is MNHNS and CDR2 SASEGT. CDR3 coding DNA: TGTGCCAGCAGGGACCCGGGGAGGAGGTCCTACGAGCAGTACTTC. Amino acid sequence: CASRDPGRRSYEQYF.

The J gene is TRBJ2-7, the V gene TRBV28, with 9 bases matching TRBD1. The ends lost 4 bases at V and 2 bases at J; junction bases unmatched: 6. The CDR3 spans 15 residues. Looked up from germline, CDR1 is MDHEN and CDR2 is SYDVKM. The CDR3: CASSSDWDRAYEQYV. The CDR3 bases are TGTGCCAGCAGTTCCGACTGGGACAGGGCCTACGAGCAGTACGTC.

This clonotype was seen a handful of times. This chain links TRBV12-3 or TRBV12-4 with TRBJ1-1; D is unclear. The V gene lost 6 bases and the J gene lost 5 bases, with 13 bases spanning the gap. The CDR3 length is 13 residues. The CDR3 region has the DNA TGTGCCAGCAGACCGGTCCACGGGACTGAAGCTTTCTTT. As protein: CASRPVHGTEAFF.

This clonotype has a count of ten or more. This rearrangement joins TRBV5-1 to TRBJ2-3; 7 bases match TRBD1. The CDR3 contains 15 residues. Germline lookup yields CDR1 SGHRS and CDR2 YFSETQ. V shed 2 bases, J shed 0 bases, and the junction held 3 bases outside the gene matches. CDR3 residues: CASSFRDRSTDTQYF. In DNA, the CDR3 is TGCGCCAGCAGCTTCCGGGACAGAAGCACAGATACGCAGTATTTT.